Following are 22 T cell receptor beta chains from one sample sequenced in a study of T cells in Graves' hyperthyroidism and ophthalmopathy. TCR beta CDR3 regions were amplified from RNA transcripts. The HTBI primer set was used in a first-round RT-PCR of the TCR CDR3. TCRdb fed the multiplex PCR reads into MiXCR, producing one record per CDR3 protein. Of hundreds of thousands of distinct CDR3 sequences listed, roughly 13% are singletons. The sequencing sample was made of blood. These receptors all come from a woman between 40 and 50 years old with Graves' ophthalmopathy.

This clonotype has only a few counts. The chain employs TRBV20-1 and TRBJ1-2, with D possibly being TRBD1 (6 bases). Trimming shortened V by 1 base and J by 9 bases, and 18 bases separated the two germline ends. CDR3 length: 14 amino acids. The germline CDR1 and CDR2 sequences are DFQATT and SNEGSKA (reference sequence). The CDR3 DNA follows: TGCAGTGCTAGAGTAGAGACAGGAGGATTAAGCTACACCTTC. Protein: CSARVETGGLSYTF.

The rearrangement joins TRBV2 to TRBJ2-7; TRBD2 aligns across 9 bases. The J segment lost 6 bases and the V segment lost 7 bases, leaving 7 bases of the junction unmatched. This CDR3 contains 13 residues. The germline V gene has CDR1 SNHLY and CDR2 FYNNEI. The CDR3 loop is CASTGPAGGEQYF. In DNA, the CDR3 is TGTGCCAGCACGGGTCCAGCGGGAGGCGAGCAGTACTTC.

The V gene is TRBV2, the J gene TRBJ2-7; 13 bases are a match to TRBD2. V shed 9 bases, J shed 2 bases, and the junction held 7 bases outside the gene matches. CDR1 and CDR2 (germline): SNHLY, FYNNEI. The CDR3 length is 15 residues. Here the CDR3 DNA reads TGTGCCAGGGGGACTAGCGGGATGGCTGCCTACGAGCAGTACTTC. Protein sequence: CARGTSGMAAYEQYF. The whole variable domain, filled in from reference TRBV2 and TRBJ2-7, reads EPEVTQTPSHQVTQMGQEVILRCVPISNHLYFYWYRQILGQKVEFLVSFYNNEISEKSEIFDDQFSVERPDGSNFTLKIRSTKLEDSAMYFCARGTSGMAAYEQYFGPGTRLTVT.

This clonotype was seen many times. V is TRBV6-1 and J is TRBJ1-4; 7 nucleotides match TRBD1. Trimming removed 4 bases from V and 8 bases from J; junction bases left unmatched: 7. Germline-derived CDR1 and CDR2 are MNHNS and SASEGT. The CDR3 has 14 amino acids. For the CDR3, the DNA is TGTGCCAGCAGTGGCCGGGACAGTTGGGAAAAACTGTTTTTT. This encodes CASSGRDSWEKLFF.

This clonotype was seen many times. V is TRBV28 and J is TRBJ2-5; D unclear. Per germline, CDR1 MDHEN and CDR2 SYDVKM. This CDR3 is built from 12 residues. V was cut by 5 bases and J by 5 bases, with 9 bases left in between. The CDR3 DNA is TGTGCCAGCAGTCCCCCCGGGGAGACCCAGTACTTC. Translating it yields CASSPPGETQYF.

J is TRBJ2-2 and V is TRBV9; D gene uncertain. CDR1 and CDR2 (germline): SGDLS, YYNGEE. The CDR3 has 13 residues. Trimming took off 0 bases at V and 7 bases at J, with 7 bases between the two ends. In DNA form, the CDR3 reads TGTGCCAGCAGCGTAGGCAGTGTCGGGGAGCTGTTTTTT. It yields the protein CASSVGSVGELFF.

The sample holds many counts of this clonotype. The V gene is TRBV19, the J gene TRBJ1-5; D remains unclear. CDR1 and CDR2 from the germline V gene are LNHDA and SQIVND (reference sequence). Trimming removed 1 base at V and 7 bases at J, with 17 bases between. CDR3 length equals 16 residues. The CDR3 region has the DNA TGTGCCAGTAGTATAGCTCAGGAGGACCCTAGGCAGCCCCAGCATTTT. Protein sequence: CASSIAQEDPRQPQHF.

The chain employs TRBV20-1 and TRBJ2-3; a weak D match, TRBD2 (5 bases). CDR1 DFQATT and CDR2 SNEGSKA come from the germline V gene (reference sequence). V lost 2 bases, J lost 5 bases, and 17 bases lay in between. The CDR3 is 15 amino acids. The CDR3 loop reads CSARIRGGVGDTQYF. CDR3 in DNA: TGCAGTGCTAGAATCCGGGGTGGGGTGGGAGATACGCAGTATTTT.

Regarding this clonotype: A read error is possible here, since a much larger clone lies one base away. This rearrangement joins TRBV6-6 to TRBJ1-2; D not certain. The CDR3 is made up of 13 amino acids. Per the germline V gene, CDR1 is MNHNY and CDR2 is SVGAGI (reference sequence). CDR3 in DNA: TGTGCCAGCAGTTACTCGGGAGGCTATGGCCACACCTTC. Encoded protein: CASSYSGGYGHTF.

This clonotype was seen a few times. The chain recombines TRBV20-1 with TRBJ2-2; the match to TRBD2 covers 15 bases. CDR1 DFQATT and CDR2 SNEGSKA come from the germline V gene (reference sequence). The CDR3 runs to 20 residues. V shed 5 bases, J shed 1 base, and the junction held 14 bases outside the gene matches. The CDR3 bases are TGCAGTGCTCCTCTCCCCCCTTCGGGACTAGCGGGAGGGAACACCGGGGAGCTGTTTTTT. Amino acids: CSAPLPPSGLAGGNTGELFF.

This clonotype came up many times. The V gene is TRBV27, the J gene TRBJ1-5; D uncertain. CDR3 length equals 13 residues. Trimming stripped 2 bases from V and 7 bases from J, with 9 bases between. Germline V lookup: CDR1 MNHEY, CDR2 SMNVEV (reference sequence). CDR3 bases: TGTGCCAGCAGTTTAAATTACGGGCAGCCCCAGCATTTT. Translation gives CASSLNYGQPQHF.

This clonotype has ten or more counts. This chain links TRBV5-1 with TRBJ2-7; no firm D call. V was clipped by 4 bases and J by 0 bases, with 11 bases between them. Looked up from germline, CDR1 is SGHRS and CDR2 is YFSETQ. The CDR3 is made up of 14 amino acids. The CDR3 DNA follows: TGCGCCAGCAGCCCTAGGACCGCCTCCTACGAGCAGTACTTC. Translation gives CASSPRTASYEQYF.

The sample holds many counts of this clonotype. The chain has TRBV7-8 and TRBJ1-5; 7 nucleotides agree with TRBD1. Germline V lookup: CDR1 SGHVS, CDR2 FQNEAQ. After removal of 0 bases from V and 0 bases from J, the junction contained 5 bases not matched to a gene. The CDR3 is 17 amino acids. The DNA for the CDR3 is TGTGCCAGCAGCTTAGCGGGGACAGCATATAGCAATCAGCCCCAGCATTTT. Amino acids: CASSLAGTAYSNQPQHF. Using reference TRBV7-8 and TRBJ1-5 for the parts outside the CDR3, the full variable domain is GAGVSQSPRYKVAKRGQDVALRCDPISGHVSLFWYQQALGQGPEFLTYFQNEAQLDKSGLPSDRFFAERPEGSVSTLKIQRTQQEDSAVYLCASSLAGTAYSNQPQHFGDGTRLSIL.

This clonotype was seen only a few times. The chain uses TRBV5-1 and TRBJ1-1; D is unclear. Germline V gene data show CDR1 as SGHRS and CDR2 as YFSETQ. Trimming took 6 bases from V and 1 from J, leaving 10 bases between them. The CDR3 loop spans 13 amino acids. CDR3 nucleotide sequence: TGCGCCAGCAATGGTATTGGGAACACTGAAGCTTTCTTT. The encoded protein is CASNGIGNTEAFF.

This clonotype was counted ten times or more. The gene calls are TRBV2 and TRBJ2-1, with 10 bases aligning to TRBD1. Germline V lookup: CDR1 SNHLY, CDR2 FYNNEI. Germline trimming cut 4 bases from V and 15 bases from J; bases unmatched to any gene: 9. The CDR3 is 13 residues long. This CDR3 is CASSVAGQGSRFF. The CDR3 DNA follows: TGTGCCAGCAGTGTGGCGGGACAGGGGAGTAGGTTCTTC.

This clonotype has more than one count but fewer than ten. V usage is TRBV14 and J usage is TRBJ1-3; maybe TRBD1 (5 bases). Trimming stripped 1 base from V and 2 bases from J, with 9 bases between. Germline assignment: CDR1 SGHDN and CDR2 FVKESK. The CDR3 covers 15 residues. This CDR3 is CASSQVRGPGNTIYF. CDR3 nucleotide sequence: TGTGCCAGCAGCCAAGTAAGGGGTCCTGGAAACACCATATATTTT.

This clonotype turned up a few times. V gene TRBV7-9 combines with J gene TRBJ1-3; D unresolved. This CDR3 spans 16 amino acids. The germline CDR1 and CDR2 sequences are SEHNR and FQNEAQ (reference sequence). Trimming took off 2 bases at V and 0 bases at J, with 11 bases between the two ends. The CDR3 here is CASSLSRFNSGNTIYF. The CDR3 coding sequence is TGTGCCAGCAGCTTAAGTAGGTTCAACTCTGGAAACACCATATATTTT.

This clonotype was seen ten or more times. The chain recombines TRBV12-3 or TRBV12-4 with TRBJ2-5; TRBD1 agrees at 10 bases. This CDR3 contains 14 residues. After removal of 5 bases from V and 2 bases from J, the junction contained 2 bases not matched to a gene. The CDR3 reads CASSTDRGQETQYF. The CDR3 DNA reads as TGTGCCAGCAGTACGGACAGGGGGCAAGAGACCCAGTACTTC.

J is TRBJ1-5 and V is TRBV28; 12 bases match TRBD1. The CDR3 covers 16 residues. Germline values: CDR1 MDHEN, CDR2 SYDVKM. The J segment lost 6 bases and the V segment lost 6 bases, leaving 9 bases of the junction unmatched. The CDR3 DNA reads as TGTGCCAGCAGGTTGAGGGGACAGGGGGCTTTTCAGCCCCAGCATTTT. As protein: CASRLRGQGAFQPQHF.

This clonotype occurred many times. V usage is TRBV7-9 and J usage is TRBJ2-7, with TRBD1 identical over 8 bases. Germline V gene data show CDR1 as SEHNR and CDR2 as FQNEAQ (reference sequence). Germline trimming cut 1 base from V and 1 base from J; bases unmatched to any gene: 0. The CDR3 extends over 14 amino acids. Here the CDR3 reads CASSLGTGSYEQYF. Here the CDR3 DNA reads TGTGCCAGCAGCTTAGGGACAGGGTCCTACGAGCAGTACTTC.

This clonotype was counted ten times or more. The chain is built from TRBV7-9 and TRBJ2-7, with 7 bases lining up with TRBD1. The V and J ends lost 2 bases and 3 bases, in that order; junction bases with no gene match: 4. The CDR3 runs to 14 residues. The germline gives CDR1 SEHNR, CDR2 FQNEAQ (reference sequence). CDR3 bases: TGTGCCAGCAGCTTAAGTAGACAGGGCTACGAGCAGTACTTC. Amino acids: CASSLSRQGYEQYF.

This clonotype occurred a few times. The chain links TRBV20-1 to TRBJ2-1, with 9 nucleotides matching TRBD2. The CDR3 runs 15 residues. The junction had 4 bases not matched to a gene; V was cut back by 0 bases and J by 4 bases. Germline V gene sequence: CDR1 DFQATT, CDR2 SNEGSKA (reference sequence). The DNA of the CDR3 is TGCAGTGCTAGAGACATAGCGGGGGTTTACAATGAGCAGTTCTTC. Translating it yields CSARDIAGVYNEQFF.